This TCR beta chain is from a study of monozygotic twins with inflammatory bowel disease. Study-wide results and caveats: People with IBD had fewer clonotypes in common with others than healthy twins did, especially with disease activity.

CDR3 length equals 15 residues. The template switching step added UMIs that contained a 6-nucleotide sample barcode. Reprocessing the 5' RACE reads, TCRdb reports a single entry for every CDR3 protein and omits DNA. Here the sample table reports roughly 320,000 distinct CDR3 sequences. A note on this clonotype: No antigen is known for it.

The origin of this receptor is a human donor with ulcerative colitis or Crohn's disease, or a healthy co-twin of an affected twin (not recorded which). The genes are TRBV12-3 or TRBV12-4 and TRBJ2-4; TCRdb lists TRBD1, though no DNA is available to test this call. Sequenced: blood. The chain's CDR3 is CASRIGAGAKNIQYF.